This T cell receptor beta chain was found in a study of blood T cell repertoires in COVID-19 (dated by TCRdb to 2018 to 2020). Study-wide context: Samples covering the acute and convalescent phases of COVID-19 were provided by collaborators in the United States, Italy and Spain. Deeply sampled blood TCRbeta repertoires from subjects exposed to, actively infected with, or recovered from COVID-19 were included in the dataset. The repertoires were released in a freely available public database intended as a resource for research on the immune response to SARS-CoV-2. The prospective study material was composed of cDNA or gDNA derived from T cells, B-cell-depleted T cells, or PBMCs. Samples came from the ongoing ImmuneRACE study (first 160 participants) plus 1,254 subjects from 6 global collaborators. The sample metadata nearly always contained a de-identified subject ID, COVID-19 status, age in years and sex. Where HLA class I and class II types were available, the types were taken from metadata supplied by the sample provider, not from assay-based typing.

TCRbeta CDR3 regions were amplified from genomic DNA by means of the immunoSEQ Assay, a bias-controlled multiplex PCR. The paper's processing steps were these. Nucleated cell counts per sample were estimated from amplification of reference gene primers within the assay. To quantify the absolute abundance of each unique TCRbeta CDR3 rearrangement, sequence reads were collapsed and filtered. For each sample, productive Simpson clonality was calculated as the square root of Simpson's diversity index over productive rearrangements. Here the immuneACCESS table is served through TCRdb, limited to in-frame sequences with V and J called. Missing clones are a known gap in these copies; in checked studies unresolved V genes cover under half, and the rest lacks a known reason. The V and J calls and clone size are taken from that table; D and trimming were inferred from the DNA. This sample is represented by more than 200,000 clones; less than 85% of them were singletons. The ten largest clones take up 4% to 6% of the sample.

A word on this clone: Its recognized antigen is unknown. There are no base qualities to consult, and no much larger clone falls within one base.

Inclusive of the bounding cysteine and phenylalanine, the CDR3 is 15 residues long. The entry retains the CDR3 DNA only, 45 bases that are in frame from base 1. V is shortened by 0 bases, J by 3 bases, and the region joining them spans 10 bases. The germline V gene (reference sequence) yields LNHNV for CDR1 and YYDKDF for CDR2. Broader findings and caveats from the paper: How much clinical and demographic metadata was included differed by source and by participant, and the metadata was provided uncurated.

Whole blood was collected in K2EDTA tubes by collaborating institutions according to the institutions' own protocols. Collaborator samples were shipped for TCRbeta analysis as frozen whole blood, isolated PBMCs, or DNA extracted from either sample type. Recombination joined TRBV15 with TRBJ2-3; TRBD2 could be the D gene, as 6 bases match. The receptor was isolated from a woman older than 75 with active or convalescent COVID-19. Material: peripheral blood. The sequence in DNA is TGTGCCACCAGCAGAGATACGGGGGAGACAGATACGCAGTATTTT. This yields the protein CATSRDTGETDTQYF.